This T cell receptor (beta chain) comes out of a study of cytomegalovirus exposure and HLA in healthy donors. The study, taken as a whole, reports: Apparent HLA restriction characterized most CMV-associated TCR beta chains in a later analysis. Excluded: some indistinguishable V segments such as TRBV6-2 and TRBV6-3.

The study ran its PCR with 60 Vbeta and 13 Jbeta primers. Clones were sequenced by immunoSEQ multiplex PCR, and TCRdb holds only the in-frame ones, with some missing. This sample has 90,000 to 95,000 clones, with around 80% found just once. CDR1 and CDR2 (germline): LNHDA, SQIVND (reference sequence). The CDR3 totals 15 residues. This clone was counted once. Its antigen is currently unknown. All the people who gave samples were healthy bone marrow donors. The sequence was collected from a male donor in good health and CMV-seropositive. The sequenced material came from PBMCs. The genes are TRBV19 and TRBJ2-5; TRBD1 matches 9 bases. With the DNA end fitting TRBJ2-7 better, the J assignment may be wrong. The DNA for the CDR3 is TGTGCCAGTAGTTATGGGACAGGGCGCTTCTACGAGCAGTACTTC. This translates into CASSYGTGRFYEQYF.